This T cell receptor beta chain was profiled in a study of Graves' ophthalmopathy and Graves' hyperthyroidism. Between the trimmed V and J ends, which lost 2 bases and 2 bases, there was a span of 10 bases. The CDR3 loop spans 14 amino acids. CDR1 is MNHEY and CDR2 is SVGAGI in the germline V gene. From RNA, the CDR3 regions of TCR beta chains were amplified and sequenced. First-round RT-PCR relied on HTBI primers, and a second-round multiplex PCR came next. MiXCR, applied by TCRdb to the multiplex PCR reads, yields one record per CDR3 protein. Of approximately 150,000 distinct CDR3 sequences listed, around two fifths are singletons.

The sequencing input was peripheral blood. The gene calls are TRBV6-5 and TRBJ2-7; D is possibly TRBD1 (5 bases). This TCR was sampled from a man aged 25 to 45 with Graves' ophthalmopathy. The CDR3 nucleotides read TGTGCCAGCAGTTACGTTGTACAGGCCTACGAGCAGTACTTC. This encodes CASSYVVQAYEQYF.